A selection of T cell receptor beta chains follows, all from one sample in a study of vaccination and CD4 T cells after COVID-19. Their antigens remain unidentified. One entry per CDR3 protein results from TCRdb running MiXCR on the PCR reads. Found here are around 19,000 distinct CDR3 sequences, 43% of them singletons; the top ten hold around 12%. Sequenced: CD4+ T cells from blood, cultured in vitro. The receptors were sampled from a human donor who had recovered from COVID-19. The CDR3 runs from the conserved cysteine through the conserved F or W. The D gene is left open where the match is weak. Clone size is given for some rows only: seen once, a few or many times, or a class if the clone is expanded.

v_call	d_call	clone_size	j_call	cdr3_nt	cdr3_aa
TRBV14	NA	NA	TRBJ2-5	TGTGCCAGCAGCGCGGCGCTTATACAAGAGACCCAGTACTTC	CASSAALIQETQYF
TRBV7-3	NA	NA	TRBJ1-1	TGTGCCAGCAGCTTAAAAGGGGGGGGGGGAATGAACACTGAAGCTTTCTTT	CASSLKGGGGMNTEAFF
TRBV11-1	NA	NA	TRBJ2-1	TGTGCCAGCAGCTTGACGTTGGATGAGCAGTTCTTC	CASSLTLDEQFF
TRBV7-2	NA	few	TRBJ2-5	TGTGCCAGCAGCTTAAATCTTAGATTGGAGACCCAGTACTTC	CASSLNLRLETQYF
TRBV6-4	NA	NA	TRBJ1-6	TGTGCCAGCAGCCAGGGGATGTTTAATTCACCCCTCCACTTT	CASSQGMFNSPLHF
TRBV5-5	TRBD1	once	TRBJ1-2	TGTGCCAGCAGAGAGGGACAGCCAAACTATGGCTACACCTTC	CASREGQPNYGYTF
TRBV7-2	NA	few	TRBJ2-5	TGTGCCAGCAGCTCCCTTCACAGGGAAGAGACCCAGTACTTC	CASSSLHREETQYF
TRBV11-2	TRBD1	few	TRBJ2-7	TGTGCCAGCAGCCATGTCAGGGGGCGCCGGGAGCAGTACTTC	CASSHVRGRREQYF
TRBV30	TRBD2	NA	TRBJ2-5	TGTGCCTGGGGGACGACTAGCGGGAGTGTCCAGTACTTC	CAWGTTSGSVQYF
TRBV27	NA	NA	TRBJ1-2	TGTGCCAGCAGTTTACTCGCCGGTCAGGGGGGCTACACCTTC	CASSLLAGQGGYTF
TRBV7-3	NA	few	TRBJ1-1	TGTGCCAGCAGCCATGCAGGCACTGAAGCTTTCTTT	CASSHAGTEAFF
TRBV4-2	NA	NA	TRBJ2-1	TGTGCCAGCAGCCAAGACCTCTATCCCGGGGACAATGAGCAGTTCTTC	CASSQDLYPGDNEQFF
TRBV18	NA	NA	TRBJ1-6	TGTGCCAGCTCACCAGGACGGATTAATTCACCCCTCCACTTT	CASSPGRINSPLHF
TRBV30	TRBD1	NA	TRBJ2-1	TGTGCCTGGAGTGTCGGTTCAGGGACAGGATCTCTGGGATTGCAGTTCTTC	CAWSVGSGTGSLGLQFF
TRBV11-2	NA	NA	TRBJ2-3	TGTGCCAGCAGCTTAGGGGTGACTAGAGACACGCAGTATTTT	CASSLGVTRDTQYF
TRBV7-2	TRBD2	NA	TRBJ2-3	TGTGCCAGCAGCTTTCGTCGGGGGGGAAAATCGTATTTT	CASSFRRGGKSYF
TRBV29-1	NA	NA	TRBJ2-3	TGCAGCGTTGGGTCAGGGGCGACAGATACGCAGTATTTT	CSVGSGATDTQYF
TRBV7-9	TRBD1	NA	TRBJ1-5	TGTGCCAGCAGCTCCGGACAGGCCTTAAGGCCCCAGCATTTT	CASSSGQALRPQHF
TRBV24-1	TRBD2	NA	TRBJ2-7	TGTGCCACCAGTGATAGCAGCGGGGGGTACGAGCAGTACTTC	CATSDSSGGYEQYF
TRBV19	NA	few	TRBJ1-2	TGTGCCAGTAGTATTGAGGACTCTAGGGGCTACACCTTC	CASSIEDSRGYTF
TRBV27	TRBD2	few	TRBJ2-3	TGTGCCAGCAGCGGGGGGGGCACAGATACGCAGTATTTT	CASSGGGTDTQYF
TRBV4-2	TRBD2	NA	TRBJ2-3	TGTGCCAGCAGCCAAGCCCAGCTAGCGGGAGGGCCAGGTACGCAGTATTTT	CASSQAQLAGGPGTQYF
TRBV7-7	TRBD2	few	TRBJ2-1	TGTGCCAGCAGCTTAGGACTAGCGGGGGGGAACAATGAGCAGTTCTTC	CASSLGLAGGNNEQFF
TRBV7-2	TRBD1	NA	TRBJ1-2	TGTGCCAGCAGCTTAGGGGGACAGGGTAGGGGCTACACCTTC	CASSLGGQGRGYTF
TRBV20-1	NA	NA	TRBJ1-1	TGCAGTGCTCGATTCACTGAAGCTTTCTTT	CSARFTEAFF
TRBV24-1	NA	NA	TRBJ2-2	TGTGCCACCAGTGAGCCAGGACCACCGAACACCGGGGAGCTGTTTTTT	CATSEPGPPNTGELFF
TRBV7-2	NA	NA	TRBJ1-2	TGTGCCAGCCTCCCAGAGGGGGGCCAAGGACCCGGCTACACCTTC	CASLPEGGQGPGYTF
TRBV27	TRBD2	NA	TRBJ2-3	TGTGCCAGCAGTTTAGTCGTTCCGGGGGGGTTTAAAGATACGCAGTATTTT	CASSLVVPGGFKDTQYF
TRBV28	NA	once	TRBJ1-5	TGTGCCAGCAGTTTGGGGGGGGGACGGGGACAGCCCCAGCATTTT	CASSLGGGRGQPQHF
TRBV6-1	NA	medium-sized	TRBJ1-2	TGTGCCAGCAGCCCCGGACGGCCCCCTAACTATGGCTACACCTTC	CASSPGRPPNYGYTF
TRBV6-1	TRBD1	NA	TRBJ2-2	TGTGCCAGCAGTCGTACCGGGACAGGGGGCCCCGGGGAGCTGTTTTTT	CASSRTGTGGPGELFF
TRBV7-7	TRBD1	few	TRBJ2-5	TGTGCTAGCACCCGTCCGGGACAGGGTGTAGAGACCCAGTACTTC	CASTRPGQGVETQYF
TRBV20-1	NA	NA	TRBJ2-5	TGCAGTGCTAAGACCACCTTTGGTAGGCTCCTCAACGAAGAGACCCAGTACTTC	CSAKTTFGRLLNEETQYF
TRBV28	NA	NA	TRBJ1-3	TGTGCCAGCAGTTTAAGGCCACCCTCTGGAAACACCATATATTTT	CASSLRPPSGNTIYF
TRBV6-1	TRBD1	NA	TRBJ2-1	TGTGCCAGCGGCCCTATACAGGGGGCCGGTGAGCAGTTCTTC	CASGPIQGAGEQFF
TRBV24-1	NA	NA	TRBJ1-5	TGTGCCACCAGTGCCTCAGGTCCACTCAATCAGCCCCAGCATTTT	CATSASGPLNQPQHF
TRBV29-1	NA	few	TRBJ1-2	TGCAGCGTTGAAGATGGAGATGGCTACACCTTC	CSVEDGDGYTF
TRBV11-2	NA	NA	TRBJ2-7	TGTGCCAGCAGCGCGCCCGGCCGACACTACGAGCAGTACTTC	CASSAPGRHYEQYF
TRBV10-3	NA	few	TRBJ1-1	TGTGCCATCAGTGAGTCGGACGCAGGGAGCACTGAAGCTTTCTTT	CAISESDAGSTEAFF
TRBV27	TRBD2	NA	TRBJ2-5	TGTGCCAGCAGTCCTGGACTAGCGGGGGGCTTGCAGACCCAGTACTTC	CASSPGLAGGLQTQYF
TRBV7-2	TRBD1	few	TRBJ2-7	TGTGCCAGCAGCCGGTGGACAGGGACCTACGAGCAGTACTTC	CASSRWTGTYEQYF
TRBV5-1	NA	few	TRBJ1-6	TGCGCCAGCAGCTCCTTGCGCCTGGACAGACTTAATTCACCCCTCCACTTT	CASSSLRLDRLNSPLHF
TRBV7-2	TRBD2	NA	TRBJ2-7	TGTGCCAGCAGCTCACCTAGCGGGGGGATTGGGGAGCAGTACTTC	CASSSPSGGIGEQYF
TRBV4-3	TRBD1	NA	TRBJ2-7	TGCGCCAGCAGCCAACTCGCCAGTCAGGGGGACGAGCAGTACTTC	CASSQLASQGDEQYF
TRBV12-3/TRBV12-4	TRBD2	NA	TRBJ2-3	TGTGCCAGCAGTTTGGGCCTAGCGGGAGGGAGAGGTGGAGATACGCAGTATTTT	CASSLGLAGGRGGDTQYF
TRBV12-3/TRBV12-4	TRBD2	NA	TRBJ2-5	TGTGCCAGCAGCCCTAGCGGAGTTGGGGAGACCCAGTACTTC	CASSPSGVGETQYF
TRBV28	NA	NA	TRBJ2-5	TGTGCCAGCAGTTTAACGTTTATAGAGACCCAGTACTTC	CASSLTFIETQYF
TRBV7-2	TRBD2	NA	TRBJ2-1	TGTGCCAGCAGCTTAGGGCGCGGACTAGACAATGAGCAGTTCTTC	CASSLGRGLDNEQFF